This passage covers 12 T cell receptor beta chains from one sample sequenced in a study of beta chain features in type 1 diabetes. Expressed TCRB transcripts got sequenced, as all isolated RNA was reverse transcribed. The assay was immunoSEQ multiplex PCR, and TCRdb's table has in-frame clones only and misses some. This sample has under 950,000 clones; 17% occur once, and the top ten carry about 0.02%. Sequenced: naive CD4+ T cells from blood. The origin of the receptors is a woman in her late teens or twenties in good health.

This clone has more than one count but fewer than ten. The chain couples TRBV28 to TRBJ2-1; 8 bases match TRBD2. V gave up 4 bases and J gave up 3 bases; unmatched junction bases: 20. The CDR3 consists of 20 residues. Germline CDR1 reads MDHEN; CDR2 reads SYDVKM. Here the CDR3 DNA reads TGTGCCAGCAGTTATTTACTTAAACAGGGTATAGCGGGGATCTACAATGAGCAGTTCTTC. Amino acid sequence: CASSYLLKQGIAGIYNEQFF.

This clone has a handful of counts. CDR3 coding DNA: TGTGCCAGCAGCTCTTCCGGGACAGGGTACTCCGGAAACACCATATATTTT. It translates to CASSSSGTGYSGNTIYF. The rearrangement joins TRBV9 to TRBJ1-3, with TRBD1 identical over 9 bases. V dropped 4 bases and J dropped 4; count of bases not matched to a gene: 12. The germline CDR1 and CDR2 sequences are SGDLS and YYNGEE. The CDR3 runs 17 residues.

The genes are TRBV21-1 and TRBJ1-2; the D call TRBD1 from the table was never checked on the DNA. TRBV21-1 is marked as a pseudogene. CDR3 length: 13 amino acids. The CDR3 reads CASSNFGADGYTF. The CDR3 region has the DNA TGTGCCAGCAGCAACTTTGGGGCAGATGGCTACACCTTC.

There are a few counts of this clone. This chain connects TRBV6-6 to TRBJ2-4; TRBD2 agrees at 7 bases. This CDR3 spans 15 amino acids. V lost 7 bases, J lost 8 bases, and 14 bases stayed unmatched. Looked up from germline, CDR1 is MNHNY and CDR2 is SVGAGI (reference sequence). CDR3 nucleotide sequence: TGTGCCAGCAAAAAGGATCGGCGGGAGTCGGACATTCAGTACTTC. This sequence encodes CASKKDRRESDIQYF.

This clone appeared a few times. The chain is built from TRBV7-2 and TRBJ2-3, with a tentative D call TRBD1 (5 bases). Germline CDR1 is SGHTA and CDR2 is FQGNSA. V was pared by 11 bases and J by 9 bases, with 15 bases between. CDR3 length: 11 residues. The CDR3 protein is CAGADSLTQYF. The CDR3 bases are TGTGCCGGGGCAGACAGCTTAACGCAGTATTTT.

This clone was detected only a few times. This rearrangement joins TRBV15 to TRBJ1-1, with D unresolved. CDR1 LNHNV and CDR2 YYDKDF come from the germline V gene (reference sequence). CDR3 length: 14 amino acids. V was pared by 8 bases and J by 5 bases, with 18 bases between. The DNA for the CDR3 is TGTGCCACCTCTTTCGGGCAGCCGTCTACTGAAGCTTTCTTT. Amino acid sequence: CATSFGQPSTEAFF.

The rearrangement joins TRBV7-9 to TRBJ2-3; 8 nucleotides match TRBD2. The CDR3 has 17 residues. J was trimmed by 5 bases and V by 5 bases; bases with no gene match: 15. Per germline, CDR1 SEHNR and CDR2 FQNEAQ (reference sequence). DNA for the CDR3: TGTGCCAGCAGCCAAGTGGACGGGAGGGCCTTTGGAGATACGCAGTATTTT. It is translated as CASSQVDGRAFGDTQYF.

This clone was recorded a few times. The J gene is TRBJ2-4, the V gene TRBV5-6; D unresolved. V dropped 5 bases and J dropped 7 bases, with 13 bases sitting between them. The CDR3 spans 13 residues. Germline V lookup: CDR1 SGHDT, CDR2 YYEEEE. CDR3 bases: TGTGCCAGCAGGCCCTTCGTTTGGAACATTCAGTACTTC. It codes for CASRPFVWNIQYF.

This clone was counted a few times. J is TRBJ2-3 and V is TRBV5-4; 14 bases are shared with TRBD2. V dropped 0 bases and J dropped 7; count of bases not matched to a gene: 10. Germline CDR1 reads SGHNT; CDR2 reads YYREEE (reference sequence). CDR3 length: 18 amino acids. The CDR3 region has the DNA TGTGCCAGCAGCTTGGGCGGAACCGGGACTAGCGGGAGATATACGCAGTATTTT. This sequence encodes CASSLGGTGTSGRYTQYF.

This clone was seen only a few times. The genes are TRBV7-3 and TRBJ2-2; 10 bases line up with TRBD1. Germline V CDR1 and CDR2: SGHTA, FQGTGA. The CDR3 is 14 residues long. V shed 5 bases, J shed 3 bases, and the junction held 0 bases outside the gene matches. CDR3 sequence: CASSGTGDTGELFF. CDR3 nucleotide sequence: TGTGCCAGCAGCGGGACAGGGGACACCGGGGAGCTGTTTTTT.

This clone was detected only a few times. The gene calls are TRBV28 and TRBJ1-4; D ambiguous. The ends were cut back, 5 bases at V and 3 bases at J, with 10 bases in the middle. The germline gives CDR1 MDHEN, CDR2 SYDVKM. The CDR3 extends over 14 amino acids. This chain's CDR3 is CASSEADSNEKLFF. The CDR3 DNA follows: TGTGCCAGCAGTGAGGCGGATTCTAATGAAAAACTGTTTTTT.

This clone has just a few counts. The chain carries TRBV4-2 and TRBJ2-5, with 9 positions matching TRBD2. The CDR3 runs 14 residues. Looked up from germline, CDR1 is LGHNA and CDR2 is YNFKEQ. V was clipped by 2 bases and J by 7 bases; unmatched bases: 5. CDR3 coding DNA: TGTGCCAGCAGCCAAAAGACTAGCGGAGGGACCCAGTACTTC. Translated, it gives CASSQKTSGGTQYF.